This TCR beta chain is from a study of blood T cell repertoires in COVID-19. The V gene lost 2 bases and the J gene lost 4 bases, with 12 bases spanning the gap. The germline CDR1 and CDR2 sequences are MNHEY and SMNVEV (reference sequence). The CDR3 has 16 amino acids. In the authors' methods: Estimated nucleated cell counts came from reference gene primer amplification. Assay: immunoSEQ multiplex PCR; the TCRdb copy retains only in-frame clones and omits some. Clone size and V and J calls were adopted from that table, with D and trimming inferred from the DNA. The sample includes about 250,000 clones, about 86% of them seen just once.

The receptor was derived from a man older than 75 with acute or convalescent COVID-19. The material sequenced was peripheral blood. The genes are TRBV27 and TRBJ1-6; D not certain. CDR3 sequence reads: CASSLGGIGYNSPLHF. CDR3 sequence (DNA): TGTGCCAGCAGTTTAGGAGGGATCGGGTATAATTCACCCCTCCACTTT.